This TCR beta chain was recovered during a study of cytomegalovirus exposure and HLA in healthy donors. General observations from the study: Later analysis indicated greater clonal expansion among HLA-associated TCR beta chains than among equally common other chains. A missense DCLRE1C variant was associated with V- and J-gene trimming of TCR beta chains in a later analysis, and an independent cohort replicated the association.

The PCR contained 60 Vbeta and 13 Jbeta primers. Libraries were prepared by immunoSEQ multiplex PCR; TCRdb keeps only in-frame clonotypes and omits some of them. Of some 30,000 clones detected, approximately 47% appear once; the ten largest clones hold less than 2%. As regards this clone: As yet, its antigen is unknown.

J was trimmed by 2 bases and V by 4 bases; bases with no gene match: 3. In germline, CDR1 is SNHLY, CDR2 FYNNEI. This CDR3 contains 14 residues. This sequence originates from a woman between 45 and 60 years old in good health and CMV-seronegative. The sample taken for sequencing was PBMCs. The rearrangement links TRBV2 to TRBJ2-7; 9 bases match TRBD1. As DNA, the CDR3 is TGTGCCAGCAGTGTGGACAGGGGAGCCTACGAGCAGTACTTC. Encoded protein: CASSVDRGAYEQYF.